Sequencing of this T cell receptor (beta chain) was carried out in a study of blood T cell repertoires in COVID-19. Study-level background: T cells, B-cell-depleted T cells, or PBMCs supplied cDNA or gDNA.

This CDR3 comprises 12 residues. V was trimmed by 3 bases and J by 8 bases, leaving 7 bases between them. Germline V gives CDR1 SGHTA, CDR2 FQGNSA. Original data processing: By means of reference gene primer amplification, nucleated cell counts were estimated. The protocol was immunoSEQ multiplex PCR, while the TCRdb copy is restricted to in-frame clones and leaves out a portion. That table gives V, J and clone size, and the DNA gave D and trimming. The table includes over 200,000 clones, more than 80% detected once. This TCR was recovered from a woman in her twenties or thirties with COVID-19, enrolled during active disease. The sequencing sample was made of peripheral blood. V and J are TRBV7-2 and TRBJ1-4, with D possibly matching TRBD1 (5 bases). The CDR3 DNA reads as TGTGCCAGCAGCTTTCAGGGAGAAAAACTGTTTTTT. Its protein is CASSFQGEKLFF.